Shown below are 20 T cell receptor beta chains from a single sample sequenced in a study of cytomegalovirus exposure and HLA in healthy donors. The PCR made use of 60 Vbeta and 13 Jbeta primers. Using immunoSEQ multiplex PCR, the repertoire was profiled, and TCRdb retains in-frame clones only, with some absent. This table holds roughly 100,000 clones, around 10% found once. The specimen sequenced was PBMCs. All receptors come from a man between 50 and 59 years old in good health and CMV-seropositive.

The rearrangement links TRBV5-1 to TRBJ1-2, with 7 positions matching TRBD1. Trimming removed 2 bases from V and 5 bases from J; junction bases left unmatched: 12. The CDR3 totals 16 residues. The germline CDR1 and CDR2 sequences are SGHRS and YFSETQ. In nucleotides, the CDR3 is TGCGCCAGCAGCTTAGAGGGGGCGAAACCTAGGTATGGCTACACCTTC. Translation: CASSLEGAKPRYGYTF. The full variable domain, in which reference TRBV5-1 and TRBJ1-2 provide the parts outside the CDR3, is KAGVTQTPRYLIKTRGQQVTLSCSPISGHRSVSWYQQTPGQGLQFLFEYFSETQRNKGNFPGRFSGRQFSNSRSEMNVSTLELGDSALYLCASSLEGAKPRYGYTFGSGTRLTVV.

The chain couples TRBV6-5 to TRBJ1-1; 8 bases are shared with TRBD1. CDR1 MNHEY and CDR2 SVGAGI come from the germline V gene. V was pared by 2 bases and J by 1 base, with 3 bases of the junction left unmatched. The CDR3 has 15 amino acids. CDR3 coding DNA: TGTGCCAGCAGTTACGAAACAGGGGGGAACACTGAAGCTTTCTTT. This translates into CASSYETGGNTEAFF.

The chain links TRBV6-1 to TRBJ2-7, with a weak D call TRBD1 (6 bases). Looked up from germline, CDR1 is MNHNS and CDR2 is SASEGT. Trimming stripped 6 bases from V and 2 bases from J, with 14 bases between. The CDR3 extends over 14 amino acids. In nucleotides, the CDR3 is TGTGCCAGCAGGGAACAGGGAAGGGCCTACGAGCAGTACTTC. This gives the protein CASREQGRAYEQYF.

V and J are TRBV28 and TRBJ1-2; perhaps TRBD1 as D (6 bases). The V gene's germline CDR1 is MDHEN and CDR2 SYDVKM. There are 12 residues in the CDR3. Trimming pared 6 bases from V and 5 bases from J, leaving 10 bases between. The CDR3 DNA is TGTGCCAGCAGCGTCAGGGGATATGGCTACACCTTC. As protein: CASSVRGYGYTF.

This clone has just a few counts. V is TRBV29-1 and J is TRBJ1-5, with a weak D call TRBD1 (5 bases). Trimming shortened V by 5 bases and J by 2 bases, and 10 bases separated the two germline ends. Germline loops: CDR1 SQVTM, CDR2 ANQGSEA. The CDR3 covers 13 residues. The CDR3 nucleotides read TGCAGCGTTCAGGGTAACGGCAATCAGCCCCAGCATTTT. This gives the protein CSVQGNGNQPQHF.

This clone was counted a few times. The junction shows a germline mismatch at one end, possibly a read error. The chain carries TRBV4-2 and TRBJ1-1; D is uncertain. Germline CDR1 and CDR2: LGHNA and YNFKEQ. The CDR3 is 16 amino acids. In DNA form, the CDR3 reads TGTGCCAGCAGCAAAGAGGCGGCCGCCACTGACACTGAAGCTTTCTTT. Translated, it gives CASSKEAAATDTEAFF.

This clone was picked up a small number of times. V is TRBV29-1 and J is TRBJ2-1; 10 positions agree with TRBD2. J lost 16 bases, V lost 4 bases, and 7 bases had no gene match. Germline-derived CDR1 and CDR2 are SQVTM and ANQGSEA. This CDR3 is 11 amino acids long. CDR3 bases: TGCAGCGTTGGAACTAGCGGGGATGGATTCTTC. This gives the protein CSVGTSGDGFF.

The genes are TRBV5-6 and TRBJ1-2; tentatively, D is TRBD1 (5 bases). The CDR3 runs to 14 residues. Per germline, CDR1 SGHDT and CDR2 YYEEEE. V was pared by 0 bases and J by 2 bases, with 8 bases between. The DNA for the CDR3 is TGTGCCAGCAGCTTGGACAGGCGGAACTATGGCTACACCTTC. Its translation is CASSLDRRNYGYTF.

This clone occurred a few times. The chain has TRBV9 and TRBJ2-7; 12 nucleotides agree with TRBD2. V lost 0 bases to trimming and J lost 2 bases; unmatched junction nucleotides: 3. CDR3 length: 16 amino acids. The germline V gene encodes CDR1 SGDLS and CDR2 YYNGEE. The CDR3 protein is CASSVGLAGATYEQYF. The CDR3 DNA is TGTGCCAGCAGCGTAGGACTAGCGGGGGCCACCTACGAGCAGTACTTC.

The CDR3 region is CASRKDRVYGYTF. DNA for the CDR3: TGTGCCAGCAGAAAAGACCGGGTCTATGGCTACACCTTC. V is TRBV7-9 and J is TRBJ1-2; D is undetermined. This CDR3 is built from 13 residues. V gave up 6 bases and J gave up 4 bases, with 12 bases separating them. Germline V gives CDR1 SEHNR, CDR2 FQNEAQ (reference sequence).

This chain joins TRBV5-1 and TRBJ1-1; D gene ambiguous. The CDR3 totals 14 residues. Germline V CDR1 and CDR2: SGHRS, YFSETQ. Trimming took off 3 bases at V and 0 bases at J, with 9 bases between the two ends. CDR3 sequence reads: CASSSGGMNTEAFF. CDR3 bases: TGCGCCAGCAGCTCTGGCGGCATGAACACTGAAGCTTTCTTT.

The chain carries TRBV6-1 and TRBJ2-1; D is perhaps TRBD2 (5 bases). V lost 9 bases to trimming and J lost 0 bases, with 9 bases between them. The CDR3 spans 13 residues. Germline lookup yields CDR1 MNHNS and CDR2 SASEGT. CDR3 DNA sequence: TGTGCCAGTACGGGGAGCTCCTACAATGAGCAGTTCTTC. Encoded protein: CASTGSSYNEQFF.

This clone was observed a few times. The chain is built from TRBV2 and TRBJ1-1; D is possibly TRBD1 (5 bases). Germline lookup yields CDR1 SNHLY and CDR2 FYNNEI. Trimming pared 6 bases from V and 5 bases from J, leaving 13 bases between. The CDR3 is made up of 13 amino acids. CDR3 in amino acids: CASRLMGQTEAFF. The CDR3 region has the DNA TGTGCCAGCAGGTTGATGGGGCAGACTGAAGCTTTCTTT. The entire variable domain, with the rest obtained from reference TRBV2 and TRBJ1-1, is as follows: EPEVTQTPSHQVTQMGQEVILRCVPISNHLYFYWYRQILGQKVEFLVSFYNNEISEKSEIFDDQFSVERPDGSNFTLKIRSTKLEDSAMYFCASRLMGQTEAFFGQGTRLTVV.

The chain has TRBV6-1 and TRBJ2-4; 9 bases map to TRBD1. Germline V CDR1 and CDR2: MNHNS, SASEGT. CDR3 size: 12 residues. V lost 8 bases and J lost 7; bases outside the gene matches: 3. The CDR3 loop is CASEGQGNIQYF. The CDR3 bases are TGTGCCAGCGAGGGACAGGGTAACATTCAGTACTTC.

The gene calls are TRBV27 and TRBJ2-2; 11 bases agree with TRBD1. V lost 3 bases to trimming and J lost 5 bases; unmatched junction nucleotides: 5. CDR3 length: 16 residues. Germline V CDR1 and CDR2: MNHEY, SMNVEV (reference sequence). CDR3 amino acids: CASSFSGTGGTGELFF. DNA for the CDR3: TGTGCCAGCAGTTTTTCAGGGACAGGGGGGACCGGGGAGCTGTTTTTT.

The genes are TRBV5-1 and TRBJ2-1, with 13 bases lining up with TRBD2. Germline CDR1 is SGHRS and CDR2 is YFSETQ. The CDR3 is 15 residues long. With V trimmed by 4 bases and J by 7 bases, 5 bases remained unmatched. The DNA for the CDR3 is TGCGCCAGCAGCAGAAGGACTAGCGGGGGAAATGAGCAGTTCTTC. This gives the protein CASSRRTSGGNEQFF.

This clone was picked up a small number of times. The chain uses TRBV28 and TRBJ1-1, with 7 bases that match TRBD1. Trimming removed 5 bases from V and 6 bases from J; junction bases left unmatched: 9. Per germline, CDR1 MDHEN and CDR2 SYDVKM. The CDR3 is made up of 14 amino acids. CDR3 in amino acids: CASSPTGAAPEAFF. For the CDR3, the DNA is TGTGCCAGCAGTCCAACAGGGGCGGCACCTGAAGCTTTCTTT.

This clone was detected a few times. At one end the junction does not follow the germline gene, possibly because of a read error. This chain uses TRBV29-1 with TRBJ2-6, with TRBD2 matching 7 bases. The CDR3 has 14 amino acids. The germline CDR1 and CDR2 sequences are SQVTM and ANQGSEA. The CDR3 spells CSVEDSGGSNVLPF. The CDR3 nucleotides are TGCAGCGTTGAAGATTCGGGGGGATCCAACGTCCTGCCTTTC.

This chain joins TRBV5-1 and TRBJ2-1; D is possibly TRBD2 (5 bases). The germline V and J ends were trimmed by 0 bases and 15 bases, with 16 bases remaining between them. The CDR3 covers 13 residues. Looked up from germline, CDR1 is SGHRS and CDR2 is YFSETQ. The chain's CDR3 is CASSLEVSSLGFF. The CDR3, as DNA: TGCGCCAGCAGCTTGGAAGTCTCTAGCTTGGGGTTCTTC.

The V gene is TRBV7-6, the J gene TRBJ2-1; 9 bases align to TRBD2. Germline assignment: CDR1 SGHVS and CDR2 FNYEAQ. CDR3 length: 16 residues. V lost 2 bases and J lost 5; bases outside the gene matches: 7. The CDR3 bases are TGTGCCAGCAGCTTATTCGCTAGCGGGACGAACAATGAGCAGTTCTTC. As protein: CASSLFASGTNNEQFF. The entire variable domain, with the rest obtained from reference TRBV7-6 and TRBJ2-1, is as follows: GAGVSQSPRYKVTKRGQDVALRCDPISGHVSLYWYRQALGQGPEFLTYFNYEAQQDKSGLPNDRFSAERPEGSISTLTIQRTEQRDSAMYRCASSLFASGTNNEQFFGPGTRLTVL.